What follows is one T cell receptor beta chain and its context. Its antigen is not yet known. No base quality information exists; no much larger clone differs at one position. These data come from a study of T cell responses to AZD1222 COVID-19 vaccine (dated by TCRdb to about 2021). For the study in its entirety: AZD1222 recipients with second doses at about 4 weeks or about 12 weeks were pooled, because spike-specific TCR depth and breadth did not differ between schedules. TCR sequencing covered over 230 trial participants: around 210 given two doses of AZD1222 and 26 given two doses of MenACWY control vaccine. Enrollment into the trials was organized by age into subgroups of 18-55, 56-69 and 70-plus years, and those subgroups contained approximately 160, 26 and 62 TCR-sequenced participants, respectively.

In light of the paper, this sample's time point label describes: baseline before first vaccination. Vaccinee samples were obtained from the UK trials COV001 and COV002, which included a single-blind randomized controlled phase 2/3 trial of AZD1222 (ChAdOx1 nCoV-19) in healthy adults. For TCRbeta chain sequencing, PBMC samples from trial participants were taken at day 0 and at day 28 after the second dose. The CDR3 has 13 amino acids, counting the end cysteine and phenylalanine. The kept DNA is CDR3 alone, 39 bases in frame from the first base. The germline V gene encodes CDR1 MNHEY and CDR2 SVGEGT. V is pared back by 6 bases and J by 3 bases, with 11 bases lying between the germline termini. The CDR3 regions of human TCRbeta chains were analyzed by immunosequencing. As for the original processing: Repertoire TCRs were matched against a reference library of SARS-CoV-2-specific TCRs generated with the MIRA antigen-specificity platform. Breadth was defined as the fraction of unique TCRs that were SARS-CoV-2-associated, and depth was defined as the fraction of total T cells that were SARS-CoV-2-associated. Each spike-specific TCR was assigned to its reactive spike region and to a CD4 or CD8 class using the MIRA data. Log10-transformed breadth and depth values were compared by one-way ANOVA with Sidak's multiple comparisons tests. Imported from immuneACCESS, the table was reduced by TCRdb to in-frame sequences with V and J called. These copies leave out some clones; in studies compared against another copy, an unresolved V gene accounts for under half, and the cause of the remainder is not known. D and trimming come from the DNA, and the V and J calls and clone size come from that table. This sample comprises approximately 100,000 clones, more than 85% of them detected only once. Around 4.3% of the sample belongs to the ten largest clones.

Study-wide findings and limitations: Nearly half of unique spike-specific TCRs reportedly recognized epitopes outside regions mutated in the B.1.351 and B.1.1.7 variants. Conclusions about previously exposed vaccinees were limited because only six AZD1222 recipients were SARS-CoV-2 seropositive at baseline. Because no day 14 peak-response samples were available, the repertoires could be characterized only after the peak T cell response. Participants were mostly white British and included more females than males, and it was suggested by the authors that clonal diversity may have been underestimated. In the small 56-69-year group, the increase in depth fell short of significance, most likely because of low power. A significant rise in spike-specific TCR breadth and depth was observed after two AZD1222 doses relative to day 0 and relative to MenACWY recipients. CD4 TCRs associated with the vaccine covered the entire spike protein, and the dominant responses were in regions 160-218 and 743-854.

This TCR was recovered from an adult in good health. Sequencing used peripheral blood, obtained on day 0 of AZD1222 vaccination. This sequence uses TRBV6-2 or TRBV6-3 and TRBJ1-2, with TRBD1 tentatively as D gene (5 bases match). The DNA sequence follows: TGTGCCAGCAGCCTGGACACCTACTATGGCTACACCTTC. It translates as CASSLDTYYGYTF.